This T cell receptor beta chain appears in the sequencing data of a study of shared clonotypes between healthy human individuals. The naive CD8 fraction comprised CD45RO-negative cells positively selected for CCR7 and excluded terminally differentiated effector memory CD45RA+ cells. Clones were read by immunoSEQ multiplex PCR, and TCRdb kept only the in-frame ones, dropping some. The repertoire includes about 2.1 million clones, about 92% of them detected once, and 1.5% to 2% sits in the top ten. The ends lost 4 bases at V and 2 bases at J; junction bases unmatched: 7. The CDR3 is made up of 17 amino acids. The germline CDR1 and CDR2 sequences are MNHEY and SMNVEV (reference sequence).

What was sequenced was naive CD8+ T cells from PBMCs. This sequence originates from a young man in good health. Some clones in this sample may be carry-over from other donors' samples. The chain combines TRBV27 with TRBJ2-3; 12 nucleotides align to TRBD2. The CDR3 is CASSSILAGGVTDTQYF. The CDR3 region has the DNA TGTGCCAGCAGTTCCATTCTAGCGGGAGGGGTCACAGATACGCAGTATTTT.